This T cell receptor beta chain derives from a study of CD8+ T cells in alopecia areata. The sequencing template was cDNA reverse transcribed from extracted RNA. The repertoire was sequenced with immunoSEQ multiplex PCR; TCRdb's copy has only in-frame clones and lacks some. The table lists 150,000 to 200,000 clones, roughly 60% of them singletons. The study, taken as a whole, reports: Clonality in lesional scalp, especially alopecia totalis/universalis, exceeded that of normal scalp.

This CDR3 comprises 13 residues. Deletions cut 6 bases from V and 0 bases from J, with 8 bases between. CDR1 SQVTM and CDR2 ANQGSEA come from the germline V gene. Of note for this clone: Antigen: not known.

Treatment reported: oral pan-JAK inhibitor, 5-10 mg twice daily. The receptor was derived from a human donor with alopecia areata. The V call is TRBV29-1, the J call TRBJ2-2, with a weak D call TRBD1 (6 bases). The specimen was CD4+ T cells sorted from blood, collected at week 24, from a patient treated with tofacitinib. DNA of the CDR3: TGCAGCGTGAGGGGGACGAACACCGGGGAGCTGTTTTTT. Translated, it gives CSVRGTNTGELFF.